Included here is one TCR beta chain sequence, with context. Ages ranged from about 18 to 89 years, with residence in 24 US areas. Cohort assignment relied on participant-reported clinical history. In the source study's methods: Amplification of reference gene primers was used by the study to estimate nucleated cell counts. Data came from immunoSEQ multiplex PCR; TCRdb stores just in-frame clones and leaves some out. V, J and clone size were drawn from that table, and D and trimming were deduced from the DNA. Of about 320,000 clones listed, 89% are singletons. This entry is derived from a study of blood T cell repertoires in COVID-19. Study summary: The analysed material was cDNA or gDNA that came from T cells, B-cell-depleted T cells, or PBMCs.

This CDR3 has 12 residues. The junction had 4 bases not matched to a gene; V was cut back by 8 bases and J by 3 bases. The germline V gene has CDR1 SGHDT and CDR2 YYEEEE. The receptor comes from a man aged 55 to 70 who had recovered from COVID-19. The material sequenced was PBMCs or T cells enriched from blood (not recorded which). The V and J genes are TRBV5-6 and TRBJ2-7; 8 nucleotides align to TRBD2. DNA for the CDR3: TGTGCCAGTTTTAGCGGGAACTACGAGCAGTACTTC. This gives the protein CASFSGNYEQYF.